The subject of this entry is one T cell receptor beta chain. The entry originates in a study of blood T cell repertoires in COVID-19. The V end was cut by 3 bases, the J end by 4 bases, with 13 bases between. Germline V gene lookup returns CDR1 GTSNPN and CDR2 SVGIG (reference sequence). The CDR3 runs 14 residues. TCRdb's table, derived via immunoSEQ multiplex PCR, lists solely in-frame clones and lacks some. The table lists 350,000 to 450,000 clones, 89% of them singletons. The rearrangement links TRBV30 to TRBJ1-3; a weak D match, TRBD1 (6 bases). The TCR originated in a woman aged 30 to 39 who had recovered from COVID-19. Sequences were obtained from PBMCs or T cells enriched from blood (not recorded which). DNA of the CDR3: TGTGCCTGGAGCCTACAGGGTACAGGAAACACCATATATTTT. Protein: CAWSLQGTGNTIYF.